Below, 17 T cell receptor beta chains from the same sample are listed, as sequenced in a study of identifying expanded T cells in peripheral blood. Generated by immunoSEQ multiplex PCR, the TCRdb table keeps only in-frame clones and is missing some. The sample lists about 58,000 clones; approximately 89% were seen once. The sequencing input was blood. The receptors come from a person aged 18 to 70 in good health.

The chain couples TRBV27 to TRBJ2-1; 7 nucleotides align to TRBD1. CDR1 and CDR2 (germline): MNHEY, SMNVEV (reference sequence). This CDR3 is built from 13 residues. V dropped 5 bases and J dropped 7; count of bases not matched to a gene: 5. CDR3 loop: CASSLTGLNEQFF. CDR3 nucleotides: TGTGCCAGCAGTCTGACAGGGCTGAATGAGCAGTTCTTC.

This chain uses TRBV7-3 with TRBJ2-3, with 7 bases lining up with TRBD1. V shed 4 bases, J shed 4 bases, and the junction held 8 bases outside the gene matches. The CDR3 runs to 15 residues. Germline CDR1 SGHTA, CDR2 FQGTGA. This CDR3 reads CASSSQGMPADTQYF. CDR3 bases: TGTGCCAGCAGCTCACAGGGGATGCCCGCAGATACGCAGTATTTT.

The chain recombines TRBV7-6 with TRBJ2-7; D is perhaps TRBD1 (5 bases). CDR1 is SGHVS, CDR2 FNYEAQ, per germline. This CDR3 is built from 14 residues. V was trimmed by 4 bases and J by 7 bases, leaving 17 bases between them. The CDR3 protein is CASSSTSGIGEQYF. The CDR3 region has the DNA TGTGCCAGCAGCTCGACGTCAGGGATTGGGGAGCAGTACTTC.

The genes are TRBV2 and TRBJ2-5; D unresolved. The CDR3 is 13 amino acids. Between the trimmed V and J ends, which lost 8 bases and 4 bases, there was a span of 14 bases. Germline CDR1 reads SNHLY; CDR2 reads FYNNEI. CDR3 region: CASLQTRGETQYF. CDR3 coding DNA: TGTGCCAGCCTTCAGACACGCGGAGAGACCCAGTACTTC.

The rearrangement uses TRBV4-1 and TRBJ1-1; D is unclear. Trimming took 4 bases from V and 8 from J, leaving 20 bases between them. CDR1 MGHRA and CDR2 YSYEKL come from the germline V gene. The CDR3 covers 15 residues. Written as DNA, the CDR3 is TGCGCCAGCAGCCTATCCGACTCCGGTACAGAAGAAGCTTTCTTT. Protein product: CASSLSDSGTEEAFF.

This chain links TRBV7-2 with TRBJ1-3; D unclear. V dropped 3 bases and J dropped 1 base, with 7 bases sitting between them. CDR1 and CDR2 from the germline V gene are SGHTA and FQGNSA. CDR3 length: 14 residues. The CDR3: CASSFVVSGNTIYF. The CDR3 DNA reads TGTGCCAGCAGCTTCGTGGTATCTGGAAACACCATATATTTT.

In regard to this clone: Sequence at one end of the junction differs from germline and may be a read error. The genes are TRBV18 and TRBJ1-3; a weak D match, TRBD1 (6 bases). Germline values: CDR1 KGHSH, CDR2 LQKENI. This CDR3 is built from 15 residues. CDR3 nucleotide sequence: TGTGCCAGCTCGGCACAGGGAGAACTTGGAAGCACCATATATTTT. Its protein is CASSAQGELGSTIYF.

The rearrangement links TRBV5-4 to TRBJ1-2, with unresolved D. The CDR3 totals 16 residues. Germline CDR1 is SGHNT and CDR2 is YYREEE (reference sequence). V dropped 3 bases and J dropped 2 bases, with 17 bases sitting between them. The DNA of the CDR3 is TGTGCCAGCAGCTACCCGGGCCGGTCCTTCAACTATGGCTACACCTTC. Its protein product is CASSYPGRSFNYGYTF. Full variable domain (rest looked up from reference TRBV5-4 and TRBJ1-2): ETGVTQSPTHLIKTRGQQVTLRCSSQSGHNTVSWYQQALGQGPQFIFQYYREEENGRGNFPPRFSGLQFPNYSSELNVNALELDDSALYLCASSYPGRSFNYGYTFGSGTRLTVV.

For the CDR3, the DNA is TGTGCCAGTAAGGGGACAGGGAACACTGAAGCTTTCTTT. It encodes CASKGTGNTEAFF. This chain links TRBV19 with TRBJ1-1; the match to TRBD1 covers 8 bases. Trimming removed 7 bases from V and 1 base from J; junction bases left unmatched: 2. Germline V gives CDR1 LNHDA, CDR2 SQIVND (reference sequence). This CDR3 has 13 amino acids.

This chain links TRBV11-2 with TRBJ2-7; 9 positions match TRBD2. The CDR3 covers 18 residues. From germline, CDR1 is SGHAT and CDR2 FQNNGV. Losses at the gene ends were 3 bases for V and 4 bases for J; bases not matched to a gene: 16. DNA for the CDR3: TGTGCCAGCAGCTTGGCCGGGGGGCCCCTAGCGGGACTGTACGAGCAGTACTTC. Protein sequence: CASSLAGGPLAGLYEQYF.

The chain is built from TRBV7-9 and TRBJ1-4; 7 nucleotides agree with TRBD1. Germline V CDR1 and CDR2: SEHNR, FQNEAQ (reference sequence). This CDR3 contains 13 residues. Trimming took 5 bases from V and 8 from J; bases not matched to a gene: 5. This CDR3 is CASSGRQGEKLFF. CDR3 DNA: TGTGCCAGCAGCGGACGACAGGGAGAAAAACTGTTTTTT.

This clone was seen once. This chain uses TRBV10-3 with TRBJ2-1; 14 nucleotides line up with TRBD2. Germline V CDR1 and CDR2: ENHRY, SYGVKD. Trimming cost V 8 bases and J 16 bases; bases outside gene matches: 13. CDR3 length: 14 residues. The DNA of the CDR3 is TGTGCCATCTCCCCCCGGGGACTAGCGGGAGTGGTTTTCTTC. Translating it yields CAISPRGLAGVVFF.

The chain has TRBV18 and TRBJ2-2; 7 bases fit TRBD2. V was pared by 6 bases and J by 1 base, with 2 bases of the junction left unmatched. The length of the CDR3 is 14 residues. Germline assignment: CDR1 KGHSH and CDR2 LQKENI. CDR3 sequence reads: CASSASGNTGELFF. The CDR3 DNA is TGTGCCAGCTCCGCTAGCGGGAACACCGGGGAGCTGTTTTTT.

The chain joins TRBV5-1 to TRBJ2-1; 8 nucleotides align to TRBD2. This CDR3 contains 17 residues. With 0 bases clipped from V and 0 bases from J, the junction kept 5 bases outside the gene matches. Per germline, CDR1 SGHRS and CDR2 YFSETQ. The DNA for the CDR3 is TGCGCCAGCAGCTTGGGGCGGGGGGCCTACTCCTACAATGAGCAGTTCTTC. Its translation: CASSLGRGAYSYNEQFF.

The J gene is TRBJ2-1, the V gene TRBV9, with 11 bases that match TRBD2. V was pared by 3 bases and J by 3 bases, with 2 bases of the junction left unmatched. Germline values: CDR1 SGDLS, CDR2 YYNGEE. There are 15 residues in the CDR3. CDR3 residues: CASSASGRHYNEQFF. The CDR3 nucleotides read TGTGCCAGCAGCGCTAGCGGGAGGCACTACAATGAGCAGTTCTTC.

Details on this clone: Germline and junction disagree at one end, which may indicate a read error. The V gene is TRBV28, the J gene TRBJ1-2, with 11 bases aligning to TRBD1. CDR1 and CDR2 from the germline V gene are MDHEN and SYDVKM. The CDR3 runs 13 residues. The CDR3 loop reads CASSLLAPGQGDF. Here the CDR3 DNA reads TGTGCCAGCAGTTTATTAGCCCCGGGACAGGGGGACTTC.

This clone was counted a few times. This chain connects TRBV14 to TRBJ2-7; perhaps TRBD1 as D (6 bases). V was pared by 0 bases and J by 1 base, with 13 bases between. Per germline, CDR1 SGHDN and CDR2 FVKESK. This CDR3 is 16 amino acids long. The CDR3 nucleotides are TGTGCCAGCAGCCAAGATCCTGGGACAACATCCTACGAGCAGTACTTC. The encoded protein is CASSQDPGTTSYEQYF.